This T cell receptor (beta chain) was retrieved from a study of shared clonotypes between healthy human individuals. Across the whole study: The composition of the donors was a couple of women and a few men aged 18 to 49. CD4 naive and CD4 memory each took three plates per donor, while CD8 naive took two and CD8 memory one.

This table comes from immunoSEQ multiplex PCR, and its TCRdb copy is limited to in-frame clones, with some not included. Of about 2 million clones detected, 95% appear once; the ten largest clones hold 0.1% to 0.15%. Regarding the study as a whole: The authors expected sequencing depth to affect clonotype sharing among donors. Naive CD4 clonotype sharing across a handful of donors was 5% to 6%.

This clone has only one observation. Its antigen is still unknown. The TCR was taken from a man aged 18 to 29 in good health. Sequenced: naive CD4+ T cells sorted from blood. Noted subset: CD45RA+ positively selected.

Here the CDR3 reads CASSLSGSGGPTGELFF. CDR3 sequence (DNA): TGTGCCAGCAGCTTATCTGGTAGCGGGGGGCCCACCGGGGAGCTGTTTTTT. This chain links TRBV7-6 with TRBJ2-2; 10 nucleotides match TRBD2. V lost 2 bases to trimming and J lost 4 bases; unmatched junction nucleotides: 7. The CDR3 spans 17 residues. Germline assignment: CDR1 SGHVS and CDR2 FNYEAQ.